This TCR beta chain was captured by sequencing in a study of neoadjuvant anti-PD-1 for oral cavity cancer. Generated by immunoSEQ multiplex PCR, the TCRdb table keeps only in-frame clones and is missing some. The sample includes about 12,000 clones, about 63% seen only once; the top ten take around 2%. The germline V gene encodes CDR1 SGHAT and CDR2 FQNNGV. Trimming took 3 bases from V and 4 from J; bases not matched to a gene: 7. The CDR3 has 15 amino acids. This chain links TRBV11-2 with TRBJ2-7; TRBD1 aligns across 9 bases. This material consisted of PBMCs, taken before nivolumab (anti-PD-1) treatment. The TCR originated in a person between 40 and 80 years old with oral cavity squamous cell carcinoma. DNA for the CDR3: TGTGCCAGCAGCTTCGTCGCTGGACAGGGGTACGAGCAGTACTTC. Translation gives CASSFVAGQGYEQYF. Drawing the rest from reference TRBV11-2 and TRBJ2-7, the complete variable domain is EAGVAQSPRYKIIEKRQSVAFWCNPISGHATLYWYQQILGQGPKLLIQFQNNGVVDDSQLPKDRFSAERLKGVDSTLKIQPAKLEDSAVYLCASSFVAGQGYEQYFGPGTRLTVT.